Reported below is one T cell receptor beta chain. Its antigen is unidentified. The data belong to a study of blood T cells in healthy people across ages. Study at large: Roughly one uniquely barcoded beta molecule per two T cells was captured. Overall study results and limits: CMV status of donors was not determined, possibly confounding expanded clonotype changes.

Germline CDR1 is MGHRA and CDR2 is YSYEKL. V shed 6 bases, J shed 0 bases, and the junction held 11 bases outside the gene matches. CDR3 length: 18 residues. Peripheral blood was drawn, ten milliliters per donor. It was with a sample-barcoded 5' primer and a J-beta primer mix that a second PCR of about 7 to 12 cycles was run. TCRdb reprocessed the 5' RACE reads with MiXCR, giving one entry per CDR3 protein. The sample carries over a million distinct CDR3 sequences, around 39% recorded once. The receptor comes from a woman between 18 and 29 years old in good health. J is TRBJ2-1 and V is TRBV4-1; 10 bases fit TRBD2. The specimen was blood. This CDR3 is CASRPGLAQTRSYNEQFF. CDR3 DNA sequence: TGCGCCAGCAGGCCGGGACTAGCGCAAACCCGCTCCTACAATGAGCAGTTCTTC.